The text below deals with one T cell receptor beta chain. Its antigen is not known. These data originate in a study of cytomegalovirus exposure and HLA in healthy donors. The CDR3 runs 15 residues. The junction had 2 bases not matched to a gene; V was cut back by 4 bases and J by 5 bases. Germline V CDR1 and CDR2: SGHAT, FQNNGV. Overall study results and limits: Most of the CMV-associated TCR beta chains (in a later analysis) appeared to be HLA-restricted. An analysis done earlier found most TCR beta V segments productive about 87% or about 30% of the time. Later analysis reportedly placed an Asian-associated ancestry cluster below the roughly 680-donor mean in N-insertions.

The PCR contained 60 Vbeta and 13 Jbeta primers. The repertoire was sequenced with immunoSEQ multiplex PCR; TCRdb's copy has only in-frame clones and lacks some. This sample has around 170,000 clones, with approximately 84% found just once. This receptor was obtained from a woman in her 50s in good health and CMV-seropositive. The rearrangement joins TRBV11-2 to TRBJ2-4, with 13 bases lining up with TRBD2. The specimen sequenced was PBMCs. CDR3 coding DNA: TGTGCCAGCAGCTCCGGACTAGCGGGGGAAAACATTCAGTACTTC. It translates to CASSSGLAGENIQYF.